This is a list of T cell receptor beta chains from one sample in a study of blood T cell repertoires in COVID-19. Clones were read by immunoSEQ multiplex PCR, and TCRdb kept only the in-frame ones, dropping some. The sample lists 300,000 to 450,000 clones, more than 75% seen once, with about 1.5% in the top ten. The source material was PBMCs or T cells enriched from blood (not recorded which). The origin of the receptors is a man aged 25 to 45 who had recovered from COVID-19. CDR3s leave out the opening cysteine and the closing phenylalanine or tryptophan.

V gene,J gene,CDR3 protein
TRBV9,TRBJ2-7,ASSVDGTSPLEQY
TRBV10-3,TRBJ1-1,AISELQGSTEAF
TRBV6-5,TRBJ1-5,ASSSGLRGNQPQH
TRBV5-1,TRBJ2-3,ASSLEGQGRTDTQY
TRBV6-1,TRBJ1-2,ASSEWDSYYT
TRBV6-2/TRBV6-3,TRBJ1-6,ASSYSQTGTDNSPLH
TRBV30,TRBJ1-5,AWSSGLSQPQH
TRBV19,TRBJ2-2,ASSTTGPGELF
TRBV10-3,TRBJ1-1,AISDRYREAF
TRBV3-1/TRBV3-2,TRBJ1-1,ASSQVGGTEAF
TRBV9,TRBJ2-1,ASSVGPGLAGAGEQF
TRBV5-1,TRBJ2-2,ASFQGDVGELF
TRBV6-5,TRBJ2-2,ASSLGLAGAGELF
TRBV27,TRBJ1-1,ASRHRGGNTEAF
TRBV19,TRBJ2-7,ASSPRETYEQY
TRBV6-5,TRBJ1-4,ASRLGEFNEKLF
TRBV11-2,TRBJ2-1,ASSFQGNEQF
TRBV12-3/TRBV12-4,TRBJ2-1,ASSFDIDNEQF
TRBV6-5,TRBJ1-2,ASCPTICHGYT
TRBV13,TRBJ2-7,ASRSVPSTEQY
TRBV6-5,TRBJ2-7,ASTLWGGGEQY
TRBV2,TRBJ1-5,ASTLDRGVLSSQPQH
TRBV7-3,TRBJ2-2,ASSLNTGELF
TRBV7-9,TRBJ2-5,ASSFVGTGRETQY
TRBV4-1,TRBJ1-3,ASSQDPLQDTIY
TRBV4-2,TRBJ2-3,ASSQVGSGGSGDTQY
TRBV9,TRBJ2-7,ASSSEGRDSYEQY
TRBV9,TRBJ1-2,ASSAWTGGSYGYT
TRBV6-1,TRBJ1-6,ASSEGQLSSYNSPLH
TRBV28,TRBJ1-5,ASSLQGVNQPQH
TRBV19,TRBJ1-4,ASSIVHRSNEKLF
TRBV5-1,TRBJ2-1,ASSLEYEQF
TRBV3-1/TRBV3-2,TRBJ1-6,ASSQDGWHGDSPLH
TRBV3-1/TRBV3-2,TRBJ1-1,ASSQGPMNTEAF
TRBV20-1,TRBJ2-7,SASNAGDYEQY
TRBV6-5,TRBJ1-2,ASSYSGLRKGYT
TRBV9,TRBJ1-5,ASSSVRDRVDQPQH
TRBV4-2,TRBJ2-6,ASSQDMWGLGTNVLT
TRBV30,TRBJ1-1,AWKKGQGGTEAF
TRBV10-3,TRBJ1-2,AGRRDSGHGYT
TRBV11-3,TRBJ2-5,ASSLVQGETQY
TRBV6-5,TRBJ1-1,ASSYMTGEAF
TRBV5-4,TRBJ1-1,ASSLGPNLMNTEAF
TRBV20-1,TRBJ2-5,SARAGETQY
TRBV5-8,TRBJ2-7,ASSLGRDREQY
TRBV9,TRBJ1-2,ASSGGTLANYGYT
TRBV6-2/TRBV6-3,TRBJ2-7,ASSTGALEQY
TRBV18,TRBJ1-2,ASSPTGQLINYGYT
TRBV7-9,TRBJ2-5,ASSLHGQGPQETQY
TRBV7-9,TRBJ2-3,ASSSKAGGLHTQY
TRBV5-4,TRBJ1-2,ASSFSQGSYGYT